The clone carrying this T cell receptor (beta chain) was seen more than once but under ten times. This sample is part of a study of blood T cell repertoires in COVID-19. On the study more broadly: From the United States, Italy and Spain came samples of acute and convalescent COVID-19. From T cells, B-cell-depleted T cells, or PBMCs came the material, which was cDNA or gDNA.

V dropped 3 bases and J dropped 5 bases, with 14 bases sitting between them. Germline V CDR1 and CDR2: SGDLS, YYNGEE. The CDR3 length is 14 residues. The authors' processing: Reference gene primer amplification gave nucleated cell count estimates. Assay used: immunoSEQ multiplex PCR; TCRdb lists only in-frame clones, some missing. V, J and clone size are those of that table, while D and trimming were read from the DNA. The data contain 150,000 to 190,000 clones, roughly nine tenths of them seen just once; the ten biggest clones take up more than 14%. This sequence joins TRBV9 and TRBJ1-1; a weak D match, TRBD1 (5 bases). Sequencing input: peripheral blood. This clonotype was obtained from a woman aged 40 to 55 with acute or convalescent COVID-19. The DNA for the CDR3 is TGTGCCAGCAGCGCGGGCGGGGGAACTACTGAAGCTTTCTTT. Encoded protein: CASSAGGGTTEAFF. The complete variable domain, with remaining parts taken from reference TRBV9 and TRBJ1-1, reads DSGVTQTPKHLITATGQRVTLRCSPRSGDLSVYWYQQSLDQGLQFLIQYYNGEERAKGNILERFSAQQFPDLHSELNLSSLELGDSALYFCASSAGGGTTEAFFGQGTRLTVV.